This T cell receptor (beta chain) was recovered during a study of cytomegalovirus exposure and HLA in healthy donors. Study-wide points: Among TCR beta chains, those listed as cytomegalovirus-associated numbered over 150. The HLA-A and HLA-B alleles of most subjects were reportedly predicted accurately from TCR beta sequences. Published work reported that the classifier diagnosed cytomegalovirus status with high specificity and sensitivity.

This clone came up a few times. Antigen specificity is unknown. Trimming cost V 0 bases and J 2 bases; bases outside gene matches: 16. Germline V lookup: CDR1 SGDLS, CDR2 YYNGEE. This CDR3 is 20 amino acids long. The study ran its PCR with 60 Vbeta and 13 Jbeta primers. Sequenced by immunoSEQ multiplex PCR; TCRdb stores in-frame clones only, minus some. The sample gives some 200,000 clones, roughly 9.5% of which show up once; 1% to 1.5% is in the top ten. The gene calls are TRBV9 and TRBJ2-7; TRBD2 aligns across 11 bases. The clonotype was recovered from a woman aged 25-40 years in good health and CMV-seropositive. The source material was PBMCs. The CDR3 is CASSVGWLAGGPGDPYEQYF. The CDR3 DNA follows: TGTGCCAGCAGCGTAGGGTGGCTAGCGGGAGGCCCGGGGGACCCCTACGAGCAGTACTTC.